This T cell receptor (beta chain) is from a study of CD8 T cells in ankylosing spondylitis. Study conclusions and caveats: Researchers reportedly found disease-linked clones significantly enriched in matched ankylosing spondylitis synovial fluid.

Germline V lookup: CDR1 MNHEY, CDR2 SMNVEV (reference sequence). V shed 8 bases and J shed 1 base, with 13 bases lying between them. This CDR3 has 14 amino acids. Only a few counts were recorded for this clonotype. Its antigen is unidentified. Scientists made TCR beta libraries using quantitative 5'-RACE with molecular barcodes. A single record per CDR3 protein comes from TCRdb applying MiXCR to the 5' RACE reads. The table records roughly 30,000 distinct CDR3 sequences, 30% of them present only once. Sequenced input: synovial fluid, either unsorted or a sorted T cell fraction (not recorded which). The origin of this receptor is a male donor with ankylosing spondylitis. This chain links TRBV27 with TRBJ2-3; the D gene could be TRBD1 or TRBD2 (6 bases each). CDR3 region: CASLGGLGTDTQYF. DNA for the CDR3: TGTGCCAGCCTTGGGGGGCTTGGCACAGATACGCAGTATTTT.